Sequencing of this TCR beta chain was carried out in a study of T cell repertoires in cytomegalovirus infection. Deletions cut 0 bases from V and 4 bases from J, with 13 bases between. The CDR3 loop spans 17 amino acids. CDR1 and CDR2 (germline): LGHNT, FRNRAP. MiXCR, run by TCRdb on the reads, gives a single entry per CDR3 protein. The sample contains some 920,000 distinct CDR3 sequences, roughly 30% of which appear only once. This clonotype was recorded a few times. Its antigen remains unknown. The source of this sequence is a human donor in good health (CMV status not recorded). Some clones in this sample may be carry-over from other donors' samples. The sequences come from cultured CD8+ T cells from PBMCs, collected from culture after CMV antigen stimulation. V usage is TRBV12-5 and J usage is TRBJ2-6; D is ambiguous. For the CDR3, the DNA is TGTGCTAGTGGTTTGGTGATCGCCTCGAAGGGGGCCAACGTCCTGACTTTC. Protein product: CASGLVIASKGANVLTF.